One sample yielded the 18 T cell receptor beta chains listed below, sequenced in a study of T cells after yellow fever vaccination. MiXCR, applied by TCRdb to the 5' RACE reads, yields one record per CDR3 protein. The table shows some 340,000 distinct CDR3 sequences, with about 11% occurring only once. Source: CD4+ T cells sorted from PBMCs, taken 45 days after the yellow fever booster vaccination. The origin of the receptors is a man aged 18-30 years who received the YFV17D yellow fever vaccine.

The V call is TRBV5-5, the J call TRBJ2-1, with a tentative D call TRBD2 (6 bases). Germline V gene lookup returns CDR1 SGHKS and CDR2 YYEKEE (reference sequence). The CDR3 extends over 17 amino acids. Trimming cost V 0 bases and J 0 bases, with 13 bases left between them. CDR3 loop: CASSLAGAGSSYNEQFF. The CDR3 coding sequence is TGTGCCAGCAGCTTGGCCGGTGCGGGGAGCTCCTACAATGAGCAGTTCTTC.

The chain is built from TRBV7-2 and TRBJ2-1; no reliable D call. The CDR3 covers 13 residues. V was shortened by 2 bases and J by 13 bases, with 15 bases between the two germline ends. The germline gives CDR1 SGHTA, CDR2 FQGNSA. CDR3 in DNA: TGTGCCAGCAGCTTAAATGCGGCCAATTCCCAGTTCTTC. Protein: CASSLNAANSQFF.

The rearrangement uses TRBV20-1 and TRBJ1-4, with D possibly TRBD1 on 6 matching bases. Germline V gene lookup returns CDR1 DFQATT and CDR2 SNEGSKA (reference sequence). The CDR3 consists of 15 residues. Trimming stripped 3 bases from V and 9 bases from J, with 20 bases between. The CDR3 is CSASSEGGRQKKLFF. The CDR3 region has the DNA TGCAGTGCTAGTTCCGAAGGGGGAAGACAAAAAAAACTGTTTTTT.

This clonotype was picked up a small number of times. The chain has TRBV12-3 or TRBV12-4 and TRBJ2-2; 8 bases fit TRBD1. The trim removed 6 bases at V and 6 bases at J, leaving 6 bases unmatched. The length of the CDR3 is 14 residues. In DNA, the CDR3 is TGTGCCAGCAGAGCCGACAGGGGTCCCGGGGAGCTGTTTTTT. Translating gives CASRADRGPGELFF.

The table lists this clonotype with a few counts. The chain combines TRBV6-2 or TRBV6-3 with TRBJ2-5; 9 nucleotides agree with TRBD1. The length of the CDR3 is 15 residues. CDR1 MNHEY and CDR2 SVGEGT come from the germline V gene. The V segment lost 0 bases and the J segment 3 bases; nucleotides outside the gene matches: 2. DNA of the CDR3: TGTGCCAGCAGTTACTCGGGACAGGGCAAAGAGACCCAGTACTTC. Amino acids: CASSYSGQGKETQYF.

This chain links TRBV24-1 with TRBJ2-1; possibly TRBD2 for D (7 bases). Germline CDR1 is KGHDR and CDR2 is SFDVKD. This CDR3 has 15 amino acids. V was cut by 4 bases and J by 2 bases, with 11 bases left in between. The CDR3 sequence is CATSEGGGPYNEQFF. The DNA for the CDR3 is TGTGCCACCAGTGAAGGGGGGGGGCCCTACAATGAGCAGTTCTTC.

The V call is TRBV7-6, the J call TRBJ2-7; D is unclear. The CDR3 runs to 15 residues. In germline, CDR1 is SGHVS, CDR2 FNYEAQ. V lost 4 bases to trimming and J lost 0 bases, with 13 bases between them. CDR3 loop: CASSSLRAGSYEQYF. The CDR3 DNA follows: TGTGCCAGCAGCTCGTTACGGGCTGGCTCCTACGAGCAGTACTTC.

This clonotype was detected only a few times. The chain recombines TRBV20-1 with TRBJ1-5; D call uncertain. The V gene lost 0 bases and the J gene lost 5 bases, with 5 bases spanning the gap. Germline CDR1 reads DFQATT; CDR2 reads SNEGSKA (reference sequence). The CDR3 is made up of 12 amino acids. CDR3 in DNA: TGCAGTGCTAGAGATAAGTATCAGCCCCAGCATTTT. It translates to CSARDKYQPQHF.

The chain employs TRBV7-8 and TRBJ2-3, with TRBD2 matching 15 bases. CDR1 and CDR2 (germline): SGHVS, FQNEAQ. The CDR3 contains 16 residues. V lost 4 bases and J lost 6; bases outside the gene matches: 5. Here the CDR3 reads CASSSGLAGGLDTQYF. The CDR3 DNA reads TGTGCCAGCAGCTCCGGACTAGCGGGGGGGTTGGATACGCAGTATTTT. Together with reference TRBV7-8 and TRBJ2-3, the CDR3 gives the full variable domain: GAGVSQSPRYKVAKRGQDVALRCDPISGHVSLFWYQQALGQGPEFLTYFQNEAQLDKSGLPSDRFFAERPEGSVSTLKIQRTQQEDSAVYLCASSSGLAGGLDTQYFGPGTRLTVL.

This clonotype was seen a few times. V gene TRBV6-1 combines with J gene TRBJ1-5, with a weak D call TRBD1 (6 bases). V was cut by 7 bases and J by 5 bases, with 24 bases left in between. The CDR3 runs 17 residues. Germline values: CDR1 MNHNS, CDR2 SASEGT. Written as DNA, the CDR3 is TGTGCCAGCACCCAAATGGGGGGGGGACAACCTCATCAGCCCCAGCATTTT. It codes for CASTQMGGGQPHQPQHF.

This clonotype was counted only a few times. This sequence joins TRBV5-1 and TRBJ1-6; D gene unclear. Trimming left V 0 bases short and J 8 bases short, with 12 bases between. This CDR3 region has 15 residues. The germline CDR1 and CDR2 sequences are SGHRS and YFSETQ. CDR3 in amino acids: CASSLVVSGDSPLHF. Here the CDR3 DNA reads TGCGCCAGCAGCTTGGTCGTCTCCGGGGATTCACCCCTCCACTTT. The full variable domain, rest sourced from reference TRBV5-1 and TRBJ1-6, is KAGVTQTPRYLIKTRGQQVTLSCSPISGHRSVSWYQQTPGQGLQFLFEYFSETQRNKGNFPGRFSGRQFSNSRSEMNVSTLELGDSALYLCASSLVVSGDSPLHFGNGTRLTVT.

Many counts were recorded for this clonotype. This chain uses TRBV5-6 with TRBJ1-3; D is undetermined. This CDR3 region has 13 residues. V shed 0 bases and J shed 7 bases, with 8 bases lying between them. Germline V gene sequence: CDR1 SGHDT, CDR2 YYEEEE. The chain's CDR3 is CASSLATRNTIYF. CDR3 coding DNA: TGTGCCAGCAGCTTGGCTACCAGGAACACCATATATTTT.

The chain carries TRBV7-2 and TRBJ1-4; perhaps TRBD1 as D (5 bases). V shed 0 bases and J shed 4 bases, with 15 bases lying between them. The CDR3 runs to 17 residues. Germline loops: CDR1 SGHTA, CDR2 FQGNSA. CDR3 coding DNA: TGTGCCAGCAGCTTAGCTACCCTCTGGGGGATTAATGAAAAACTGTTTTTT. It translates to CASSLATLWGINEKLFF.

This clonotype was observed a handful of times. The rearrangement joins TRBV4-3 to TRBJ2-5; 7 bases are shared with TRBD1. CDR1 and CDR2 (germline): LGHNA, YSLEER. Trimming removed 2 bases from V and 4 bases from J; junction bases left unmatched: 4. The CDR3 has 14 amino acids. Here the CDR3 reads CASSQHRGGETQYF. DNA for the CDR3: TGCGCCAGCAGCCAACACAGGGGTGGAGAGACCCAGTACTTC.

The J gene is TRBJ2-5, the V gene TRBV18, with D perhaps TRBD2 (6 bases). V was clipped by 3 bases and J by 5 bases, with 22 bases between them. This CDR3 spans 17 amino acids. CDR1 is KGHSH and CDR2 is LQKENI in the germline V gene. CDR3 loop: CASSPQKGKEGRETQYF. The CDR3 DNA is TGTGCCAGCTCACCCCAAAAGGGAAAGGAGGGACGGGAGACCCAGTACTTC.

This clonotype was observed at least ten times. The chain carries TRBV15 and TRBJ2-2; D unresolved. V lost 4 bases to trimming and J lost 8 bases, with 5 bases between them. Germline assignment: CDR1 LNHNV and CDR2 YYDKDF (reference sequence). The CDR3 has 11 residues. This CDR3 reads CATSKLGELFF. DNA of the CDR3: TGTGCCACCAGCAAATTAGGGGAGCTGTTTTTT.

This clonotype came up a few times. The CDR3 DNA reads as TGTGCCAGCTCACCAAGGACAGGGGGTACTGAAGCTTTCTTT. Amino acids: CASSPRTGGTEAFF. The genes are TRBV18 and TRBJ1-1, with TRBD1 identical over 10 bases. CDR3 size: 14 residues. The trim removed 2 bases at V and 5 bases at J, leaving 2 bases unmatched. Germline V gene lookup returns CDR1 KGHSH and CDR2 LQKENI. The variable domain in full, completed from reference TRBV18 and TRBJ1-1, reads NAGVMQNPRHLVRRRGQEARLRCSPMKGHSHVYWYRQLPEEGLKFMVYLQKENIIDESGMPKERFSAEFPKEGPSILRIQQVVRGDSAAYFCASSPRTGGTEAFFGQGTRLTVV.

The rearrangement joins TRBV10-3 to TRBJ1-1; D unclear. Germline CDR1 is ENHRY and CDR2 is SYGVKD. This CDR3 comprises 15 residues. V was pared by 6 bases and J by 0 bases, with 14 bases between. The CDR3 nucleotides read TGTGCCATCAGGCCTCTGGACGGGGTGAACACTGAAGCTTTCTTT. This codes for CAIRPLDGVNTEAFF.